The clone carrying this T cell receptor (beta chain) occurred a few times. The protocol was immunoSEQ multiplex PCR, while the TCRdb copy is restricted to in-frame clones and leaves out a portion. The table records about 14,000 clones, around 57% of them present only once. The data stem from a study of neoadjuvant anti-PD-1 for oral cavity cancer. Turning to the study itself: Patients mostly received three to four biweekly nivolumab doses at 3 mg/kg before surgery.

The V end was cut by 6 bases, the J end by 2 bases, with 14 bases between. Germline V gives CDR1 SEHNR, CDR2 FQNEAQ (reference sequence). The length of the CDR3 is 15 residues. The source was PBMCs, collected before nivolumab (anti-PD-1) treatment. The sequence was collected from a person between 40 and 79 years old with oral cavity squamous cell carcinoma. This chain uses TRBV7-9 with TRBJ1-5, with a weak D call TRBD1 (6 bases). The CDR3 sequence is CASSSQGFGNQPQHF. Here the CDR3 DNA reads TGTGCCAGCAGTTCACAGGGTTTTGGCAATCAGCCCCAGCATTTT.